The rows below give T cell receptor beta chains drawn from one sample of a study of T cells in Graves' hyperthyroidism and ophthalmopathy. TCRdb redid the calling of the multiplex PCR reads with MiXCR, one entry per CDR3 protein. The sample includes roughly 300,000 distinct CDR3 sequences, about 25% of them seen just once. Specimen: blood. These receptor sequences come from a man aged 40-49 years with Graves' hyperthyroidism that later progressed to Graves' ophthalmopathy. CDR3s include the opening cysteine and the closing phenylalanine or tryptophan. Fields, in order: V gene, D gene, CDR3 protein. The D gene is left open where the match is weak.

TRBV20-1 | NA | CSARRGVYEQYF
TRBV6-2/TRBV6-3 | NA | CASSPNRVSETQYF
TRBV13 | TRBD2 | CASSLPQTSGDTGELFF
TRBV12-3/TRBV12-4 | TRBD2 | CASSKGGSGSSGEQYF
TRBV5-1 | NA | CASSLARSGTSYSNQPQHF
TRBV6-1 | TRBD2 | CASRKRELRNIQYF
TRBV6-2/TRBV6-3 | TRBD2 | CASSSSSGIPGELFF
TRBV12-3/TRBV12-4 | NA | CASSPGPNYGYTF
TRBV2 | TRBD1 | CASLRGLTYEQYF
TRBV11-1 | TRBD1 | CASRRTGGLQPQMNTEAFF
TRBV27 | TRBD2 | CASSLFSGNQETQYF
TRBV19 | TRBD1 | CASSRTGGDGSGANVLTF
TRBV27 | TRBD1 | CASSSDRDSPLHF